Detailed here is one T cell receptor beta chain. The data derive from a study of metastatic and nonmetastatic thyroid tumors. Study information: Repertoires from malignant and benign thyroid patients were compared across blood and tumor or nodule tissue.

There were no patients who had received any treatment before thyroid surgery. TCRdb re-processed the PCR reads through MiXCR. Of some 15,000 clones in the sample, about 25% are singletons; the top ten hold about 9.4%. Germline CDR1 reads SGHTA; CDR2 reads FQGNSA. The CDR3 has 11 amino acids. Trimming took 5 bases from V and 9 from J, leaving 8 bases between them. V gene TRBV7-2 combines with J gene TRBJ2-1, with D uncertain. The sample comprised adjacent normal tissue. The sequence derives from a female donor with papillary thyroid cancer or a benign thyroid nodule (not recorded which). Some clones in this sample may be carry-over from other donors' samples. The CDR3, as DNA: TGTGCCAGCAGCCAGAGTGTTGAGCAGTTCTTC. Translating it yields CASSQSVEQFF.